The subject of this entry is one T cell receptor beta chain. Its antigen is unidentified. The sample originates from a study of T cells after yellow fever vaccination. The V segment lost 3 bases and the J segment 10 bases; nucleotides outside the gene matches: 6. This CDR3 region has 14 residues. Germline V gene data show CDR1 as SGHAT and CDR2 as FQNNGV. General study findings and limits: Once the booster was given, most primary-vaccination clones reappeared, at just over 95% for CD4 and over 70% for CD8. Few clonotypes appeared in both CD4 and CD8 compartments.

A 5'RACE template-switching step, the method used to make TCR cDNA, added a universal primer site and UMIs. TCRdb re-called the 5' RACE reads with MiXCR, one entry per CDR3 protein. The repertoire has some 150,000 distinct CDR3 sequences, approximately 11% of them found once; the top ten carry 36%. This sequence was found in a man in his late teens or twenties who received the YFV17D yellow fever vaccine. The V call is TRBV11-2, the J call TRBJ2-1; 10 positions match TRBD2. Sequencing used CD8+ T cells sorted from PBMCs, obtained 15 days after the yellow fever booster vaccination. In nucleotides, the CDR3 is TGTGCCAGCAGCTTTTTTAGCGGGGGGTACGAGCAGTTCTTC. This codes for CASSFFSGGYEQFF.